Listed below are T cell receptor beta chains from one sample, sequenced in a study of blood T cell repertoires in COVID-19. The assay was immunoSEQ multiplex PCR, and TCRdb's table has in-frame clones only and misses some. The sample consists of about 63,000 clones, about 70% of them appearing once. Sample: peripheral blood. The receptor source for this set is a woman older than 75 with acute or convalescent COVID-19. Both conserved end residues are part of each CDR3. Not every row has a clone size; where given, it reads once, few, many or a size class.

V gene	clone size	J gene	CDR3 protein
TRBV7-9	-	TRBJ2-2	CASALAQVNTGELFF
TRBV4-1	few	TRBJ2-5	CASSPLVWGEEETQYF
TRBV2	once	TRBJ1-6	CASSEFGTLNSPLHF
TRBV29-1	-	TRBJ1-1	CSVETVSNTEAFF
TRBV28	-	TRBJ2-7	CATLRAGEPYEQYF
TRBV7-2	-	TRBJ1-5	CASSLSGGRDQPQHF
TRBV24-1	-	TRBJ2-7	CATSDQGQGYEQYF
TRBV11-2	-	TRBJ2-7	CASSFAGASSYEQYF
TRBV11-2	once	TRBJ2-1	CASSLGSGSDNEQFF
TRBV2	once	TRBJ1-4	CASSEGTGDEKLFF
TRBV9	-	TRBJ2-7	CASSSPGTGKSNEQYF
TRBV5-4	-	TRBJ2-3	CASSLNAGWGDTQYF
TRBV18	-	TRBJ2-6	CASSPDRSGANVLTF
TRBV11-2	-	TRBJ2-2	CASSLGTGVGELFF
TRBV12-3/TRBV12-4	few	TRBJ1-2	CASSLPGYGYTF
TRBV7-3	few	TRBJ2-1	CASSRTSGTVTYNEQFF
TRBV7-8	-	TRBJ1-3	CASSLAAQGWGNTIYF
TRBV4-1	-	TRBJ2-1	CASKAGRSYNEQFF
TRBV29-1	many	TRBJ2-2	CSVEDDRDYTGELFF
TRBV11-1	-	TRBJ2-7	CASSPGTSGHYEQYF
TRBV7-8	-	TRBJ2-7	CASSLRLAGALF
TRBV28	few	TRBJ1-5	CASSDTGQGIQPQHF
TRBV7-2	-	TRBJ2-6	CASSPRTGGSSGANVLTF
TRBV28	-	TRBJ2-1	CASNTRRGQFF
TRBV29-1	-	TRBJ2-3	CSVILAGSSTDTQYF
TRBV2	few	TRBJ2-5	CASQGVGETQYF
TRBV6-5	-	TRBJ1-2	CASSYGGANYGYTF
TRBV20-1	-	TRBJ2-7	CSGGSIDEQYF
TRBV7-3	-	TRBJ2-3	CASSFYRGSTDTQYF
TRBV5-4	-	TRBJ2-3	CASSLGSTRGKDTQYF
TRBV7-9	once	TRBJ2-4	CASSLVGTGASKNIQYF
TRBV11-2	-	TRBJ2-1	CASSSNPSRPEENWYEQFF
TRBV27	-	TRBJ1-2	CASSFPALAGGGDGYTF
TRBV7-2	-	TRBJ2-7	CASSALAGPFEQYF
TRBV13	-	TRBJ2-7	CASSLGGISGRAREQYF
TRBV28	-	TRBJ2-5	CASSLFGAGEETQYF
TRBV10-3	-	TRBJ1-2	CAIKGGNYGYTF
TRBV7-2	-	TRBJ2-3	CASSLGLAENTQYF
TRBV14	few	TRBJ2-1	CASSRSSGTNEQFF
TRBV6-6	-	TRBJ2-7	CASSPAGRGYEQYF
TRBV7-8	-	TRBJ2-3	CASSRGQVLTYTDTQYF
TRBV6-2/TRBV6-3	-	TRBJ1-5	CASSYRQGGNQPQHF
TRBV18	few	TRBJ2-5	CASSPTGLASETQYF
TRBV27	few	TRBJ1-1	CASSPRGIIRTEAFF
TRBV5-1	-	TRBJ2-1	CASGGDLGNEQFF
TRBV28	-	TRBJ1-5	CASSRNQPQHF
TRBV6-5	-	TRBJ2-1	CASSSDRTGNEQFF
TRBV28	-	TRBJ2-3	CASTPQTRGPSTDTQYF
TRBV5-1	once	TRBJ2-7	CASSLGVASGSLPLAYEQYF
TRBV6-4	-	TRBJ2-1	CASSNVAGYYNEQFF
TRBV19	many	TRBJ1-1	CASRGDRDGEAFF
TRBV27	-	TRBJ2-7	CASSLFAGSTSEQYF
TRBV12-3/TRBV12-4	-	TRBJ2-5	CASSQGQFETQYF
TRBV6-2/TRBV6-3	few	TRBJ1-1	CASSSGGFRTEAFF
TRBV24-1	-	TRBJ2-3	CATSDLRLAGGPTAVNTQYF
TRBV18	once	TRBJ2-1	CASSPPNGPTGGSEQFF